The TCR beta chain described here comes from a study of blood T cell repertoires in COVID-19. The CDR3 is made up of 15 amino acids. Trimming cost V 2 bases and J 4 bases, with 14 bases left between them. The germline V gene encodes CDR1 MNHEY and CDR2 SVGEGT. TCRdb's copy holds only in-frame clones and misses some; the assay was immunoSEQ multiplex PCR. This sample carries about 400,000 clones, about 90% of them seen once, and the ten largest clones take 1.5% to 2%. This TCR was sampled from a woman in her thirties who had recovered from COVID-19. The sequenced material came from PBMCs or T cells enriched from blood (not recorded which). The chain employs TRBV6-2 or TRBV6-3 and TRBJ1-1; D gene ambiguous. The CDR3 DNA is TGTGCCAGCAGTTACAGGCAGCGCGGAGGCACTGAAGCTTTCTTT. This sequence encodes CASSYRQRGGTEAFF.